The source of this T cell receptor (beta chain) is a study of blood T cell repertoires in COVID-19. Whole-study context: From T cells, B-cell-depleted T cells, or PBMCs came the material, which was cDNA or gDNA.

CDR3 size: 14 residues. Trimming removed 6 bases from V and 4 bases from J, with 15 bases in between. The germline CDR1 and CDR2 sequences are MNHEY and SVGAGI. Authors' data handling: It was from reference gene primer amplification that nucleated cell counts were estimated. The data were produced by immunoSEQ multiplex PCR, yet TCRdb's version contains in-frame clones alone and is incomplete. From that table come the V and J calls and clone size; the DNA was used to work out D and trimming. Seen here are some 87,000 clones, 70% to 90% observed once, and the top ten hold 12%. The receptor comes from a woman between 65 and 79 years old with active or convalescent COVID-19. The V call is TRBV6-5, the J call TRBJ1-2, with a possible D match to TRBD1 (6 bases). Sequenced: peripheral blood. The CDR3 protein is CASRVGQQAYGYTF. CDR3 DNA sequence: TGTGCCAGCAGGGTGGGACAACAGGCCTATGGCTACACCTTC.